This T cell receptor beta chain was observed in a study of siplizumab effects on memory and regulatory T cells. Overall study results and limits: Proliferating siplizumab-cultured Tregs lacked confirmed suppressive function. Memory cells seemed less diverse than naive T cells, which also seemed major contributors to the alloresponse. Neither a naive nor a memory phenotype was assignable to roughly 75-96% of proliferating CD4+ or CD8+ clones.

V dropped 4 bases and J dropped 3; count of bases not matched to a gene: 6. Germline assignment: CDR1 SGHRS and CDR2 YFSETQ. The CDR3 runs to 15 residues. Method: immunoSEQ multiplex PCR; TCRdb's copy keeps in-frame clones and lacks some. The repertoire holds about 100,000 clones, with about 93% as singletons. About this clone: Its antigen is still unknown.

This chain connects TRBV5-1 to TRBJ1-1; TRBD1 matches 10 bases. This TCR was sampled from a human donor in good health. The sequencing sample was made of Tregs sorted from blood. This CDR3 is CASSTDRGAYTEAFF. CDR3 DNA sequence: TGCGCCAGCAGCACGGACAGGGGGGCCTACACTGAAGCTTTCTTT.